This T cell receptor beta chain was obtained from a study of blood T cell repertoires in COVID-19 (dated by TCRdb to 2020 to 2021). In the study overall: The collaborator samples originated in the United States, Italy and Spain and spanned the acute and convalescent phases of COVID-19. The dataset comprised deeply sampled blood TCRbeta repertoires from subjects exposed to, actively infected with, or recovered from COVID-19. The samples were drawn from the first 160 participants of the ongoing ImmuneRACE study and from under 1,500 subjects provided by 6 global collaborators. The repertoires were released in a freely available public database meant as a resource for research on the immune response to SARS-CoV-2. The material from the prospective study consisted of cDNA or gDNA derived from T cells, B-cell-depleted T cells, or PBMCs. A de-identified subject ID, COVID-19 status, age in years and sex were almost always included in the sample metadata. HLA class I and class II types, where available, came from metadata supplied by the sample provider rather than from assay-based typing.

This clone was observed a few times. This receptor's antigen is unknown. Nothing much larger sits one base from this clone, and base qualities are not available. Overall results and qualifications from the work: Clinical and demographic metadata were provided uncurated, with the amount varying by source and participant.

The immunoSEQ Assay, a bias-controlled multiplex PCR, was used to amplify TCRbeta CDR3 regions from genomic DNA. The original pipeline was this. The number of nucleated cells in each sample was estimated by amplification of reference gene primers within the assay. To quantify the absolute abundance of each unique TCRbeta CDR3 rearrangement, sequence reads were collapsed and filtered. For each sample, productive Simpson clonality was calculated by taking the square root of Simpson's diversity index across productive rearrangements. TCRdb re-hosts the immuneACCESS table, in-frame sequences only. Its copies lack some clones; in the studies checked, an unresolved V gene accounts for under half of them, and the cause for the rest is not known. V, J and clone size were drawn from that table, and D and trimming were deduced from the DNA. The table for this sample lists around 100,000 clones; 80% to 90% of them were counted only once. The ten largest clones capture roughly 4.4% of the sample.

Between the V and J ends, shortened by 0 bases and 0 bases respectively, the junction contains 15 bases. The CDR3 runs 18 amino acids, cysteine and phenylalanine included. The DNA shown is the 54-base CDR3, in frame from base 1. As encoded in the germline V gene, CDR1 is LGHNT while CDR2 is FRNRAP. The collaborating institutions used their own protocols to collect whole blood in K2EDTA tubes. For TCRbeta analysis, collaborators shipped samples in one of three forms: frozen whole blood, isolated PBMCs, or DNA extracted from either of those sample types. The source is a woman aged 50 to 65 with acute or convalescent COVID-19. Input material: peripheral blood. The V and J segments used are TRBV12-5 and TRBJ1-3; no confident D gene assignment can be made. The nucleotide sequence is TGTGCTAGTGGTTTGGTTGTATATCAGCGTTCCTCTGGAAACACCATATATTTT. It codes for CASGLVVYQRSSGNTIYF. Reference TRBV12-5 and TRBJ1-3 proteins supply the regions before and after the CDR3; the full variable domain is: DARVTQTPRHKVTEMGQEVTMRCQPILGHNTVFWYRQTMMQGLELLAYFRNRAPLDDSGMPKDRFSAEMPDATLATLKIQPSEPRDSAVYFCASGLVVYQRSSGNTIYFGEGSWLTVV.